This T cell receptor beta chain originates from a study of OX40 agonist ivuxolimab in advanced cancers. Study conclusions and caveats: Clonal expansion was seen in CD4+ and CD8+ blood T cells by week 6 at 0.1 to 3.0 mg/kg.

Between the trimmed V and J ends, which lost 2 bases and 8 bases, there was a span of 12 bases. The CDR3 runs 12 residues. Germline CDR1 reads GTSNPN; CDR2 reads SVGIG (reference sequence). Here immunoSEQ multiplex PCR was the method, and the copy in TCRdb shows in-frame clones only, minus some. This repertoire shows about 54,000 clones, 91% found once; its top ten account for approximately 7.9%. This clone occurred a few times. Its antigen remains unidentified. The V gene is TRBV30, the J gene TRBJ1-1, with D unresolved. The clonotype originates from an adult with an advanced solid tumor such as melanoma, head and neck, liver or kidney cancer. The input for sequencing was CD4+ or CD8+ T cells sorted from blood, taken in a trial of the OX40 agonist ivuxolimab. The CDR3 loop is CAWSMGIGEAFF. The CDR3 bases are TGTGCCTGGAGTATGGGCATCGGGGAAGCTTTCTTT.